This entry lists 20 T cell receptor beta chains sequenced from one sample in a study of human T cells and chemical hapten exposure. Time point reported: patch test 1, 2 weeks after DPC sensitization. Treatment: therapeutic diphenylcyclopropenone sensitization with weekly scalp DPC. Using its own MiXCR run on the RACE reads, TCRdb lists one record per CDR3 protein. The sample contains approximately 79,000 distinct CDR3 sequences, about 9.3% of which appear only once. The sample in question was whole blood, obtained in connection with sensitization to the hapten diphenylcyclopropenone (DPC). The receptor set was obtained from a woman aged 50 to 65 with alopecia areata. Some clones in this sample may be carry-over from other donors' samples.

The chain joins TRBV3-1 to TRBJ1-2; no definite D call. The CDR3 has 12 residues. In germline, CDR1 is LGHDT, CDR2 YNNKEL (reference sequence). V lost 4 bases to trimming and J lost 6 bases, with 9 bases between them. The CDR3 nucleotides read TGTGCCAGCAGCCCCCGTCCCCATGGCTACACCTTC. It specifies CASSPRPHGYTF.

Many counts were recorded for this clonotype. The rearrangement links TRBV7-9 to TRBJ2-7; TRBD2 agrees at 11 bases. CDR3 length: 16 amino acids. Germline CDR1 reads SEHNR; CDR2 reads FQNEAQ (reference sequence). The V segment lost 0 bases and the J segment 3 bases; nucleotides outside the gene matches: 4. DNA of the CDR3: TGTGCCAGCAGCTTAGCGCTCGGGACTAGCGGCTACGAGCAGTACTTC. It codes for CASSLALGTSGYEQYF.

This clonotype was recorded a few times. The chain combines TRBV21-1 with TRBJ2-1; the table's D gene call, TRBD2, was not cross checked with the DNA. TRBV21-1 represents a pseudogene. This CDR3 comprises 20 residues. The CDR3 DNA sequence: TGTGCCAGCAGCTCTCGACGGAGACTTAGCGGGAGAATCTTCTGCAATGAGCAGTTCTTC. This codes for CASSSRRRLSGRIFCNEQFF.

The chain recombines TRBV20-1 with TRBJ1-5, with 9 positions matching TRBD1. This CDR3 comprises 16 residues. V lost 3 bases to trimming and J lost 2 bases; unmatched junction nucleotides: 8. Per germline, CDR1 DFQATT and CDR2 SNEGSKA (reference sequence). CDR3 DNA: TGCAGTGCTAGCCGCAACAGGGGGCTTGGCAATCAGCCCCAGCATTTT. Translated, it gives CSASRNRGLGNQPQHF.

The V gene is TRBV12-5, the J gene TRBJ2-1; D gene uncertain. The V end was cut by 3 bases, the J end by 10 bases, with 13 bases between. CDR1 and CDR2 (germline): LGHNT, FRNRAP. The CDR3 covers 13 residues. The CDR3 nucleotides are TGTGCTAGTGGTTTTTTCCCGCCACGGGAGCAGTTCTTC. Residues: CASGFFPPREQFF.

This rearrangement joins TRBV6-4 to TRBJ2-3; TRBD2 agrees at 9 bases. V lost 7 bases to trimming and J lost 3 bases; unmatched junction nucleotides: 8. Germline CDR1 MRHNA, CDR2 SNTAGT. CDR3 length: 15 residues. This chain's CDR3 is CASTPAAGGTDTQYF. In DNA form, the CDR3 reads TGTGCCAGCACCCCGGCTGCGGGAGGGACAGATACGCAGTATTTT.

This clonotype occurred many times. V is TRBV7-3 and J is TRBJ2-2; tentatively, D is TRBD1 or TRBD2 (5 bases each). V was pared by 3 bases and J by 2 bases, with 10 bases between. Germline assignment: CDR1 SGHTA and CDR2 FQGTGA. The CDR3 is made up of 15 amino acids. The DNA for the CDR3 is TGTGCCAGCAGCTTGAGGGGTCGCAACACCGGGGAGCTGTTTTTT. Protein product: CASSLRGRNTGELFF.

This clonotype was observed a few times. The rearrangement links TRBV29-1 to TRBJ2-1; TRBD2 is a possible D gene (6 bases). The CDR3 sequence is 17 residues long. CDR1 is SQVTM, CDR2 ANQGSEA, per germline. Trimming pared 3 bases from V and 0 bases from J, leaving 18 bases between. CDR3 loop: CSVDRLASHLSYNEQFF. DNA of the CDR3: TGCAGCGTTGATAGGCTAGCGAGCCACCTCTCCTACAATGAGCAGTTCTTC.

The sample holds a few counts of this clonotype. V gene TRBV5-4 combines with J gene TRBJ1-1, with a tentative D call TRBD1 (6 bases). The CDR3 is 13 residues long. Germline V gene lookup returns CDR1 SGHNT and CDR2 YYREEE (reference sequence). The V gene lost 5 bases and the J gene lost 8 bases, with 16 bases spanning the gap. As DNA, the CDR3 is TGTGCCAGCAGTTACACAGGGACTTACGAAGCTTTCTTT. This gives the protein CASSYTGTYEAFF.

This clonotype was counted ten times or more. CDR3 sequence (DNA): TGCGCCAGCAGTGTACGGGTGGGCGAGCAGTACTTC. Protein product: CASSVRVGEQYF. V and J are TRBV10-2 and TRBJ2-7, with no clear D. The CDR3 length is 12 residues. Per the germline V gene, CDR1 is WSHSY and CDR2 is SAAADI. The V end lost 4 bases, the J end lost 6 bases, and 10 bases lay between the germline ends.

Note on this clonotype: A single base separates this from a much larger clone, so it may be a read error. The genes are TRBV6-2 or TRBV6-3 and TRBJ2-5; 11 bases map to TRBD2. The J segment lost 3 bases and the V segment lost 9 bases, leaving 9 bases of the junction unmatched. The CDR3 covers 15 residues. The germline CDR1 and CDR2 sequences are MNHEY and SVGEGT. This chain's CDR3 is CARNALAGEEETQYF. The CDR3 bases are TGTGCCAGAAACGCACTAGCGGGAGAGGAAGAGACCCAGTACTTC.

The V call is TRBV6-5, the J call TRBJ2-1; D ambiguous. The CDR3 runs 13 residues. V was trimmed by 5 bases and J by 3 bases, leaving 8 bases between them. The germline CDR1 and CDR2 sequences are MNHEY and SVGAGI. The CDR3, as DNA: TGTGCCAGCAGTCGTTACCACTACAATGAGCAGTTCTTC. Translating it yields CASSRYHYNEQFF.

This clonotype was found many times. This sequence joins TRBV7-9 and TRBJ2-7; TRBD1 is a possible D gene (5 bases). The CDR3 loop spans 13 amino acids. Trimming pared 8 bases from V and 6 bases from J, leaving 17 bases between. Germline lookup yields CDR1 SEHNR and CDR2 FQNEAQ (reference sequence). DNA of the CDR3: TGTGCCAGCTGCCTAGGGGCTTGGGGCGAGCAGTACTTC. Its protein product is CASCLGAWGEQYF.

V usage is TRBV6-2 or TRBV6-3 and J usage is TRBJ1-2, with 7 bases lining up with TRBD1. After removal of 2 bases from V and 3 bases from J, the junction contained 9 bases not matched to a gene. This CDR3 contains 16 residues. The germline gives CDR1 MNHEY, CDR2 SVGEGT. The CDR3 nucleotides read TGTGCCAGCAGTTACCCGTTGGACAGGACAGACTATGGCTACACCTTC. Translated: CASSYPLDRTDYGYTF.

This chain uses TRBV11-2 with TRBJ2-3, with D possibly being TRBD2 (5 bases). Germline assignment: CDR1 SGHAT and CDR2 FQNNGV. The CDR3 covers 19 residues. Deletions cut 3 bases from V and 0 bases from J, with 22 bases between. The CDR3 DNA is TGTGCCAGCAGCTTCCGGGGAGCTTGGCGGAGTCCTAGCACAGATACGCAGTATTTT. Encoded protein: CASSFRGAWRSPSTDTQYF. Full variable domain (missing parts from reference TRBV11-2 and TRBJ2-3): EAGVAQSPRYKIIEKRQSVAFWCNPISGHATLYWYQQILGQGPKLLIQFQNNGVVDDSQLPKDRFSAERLKGVDSTLKIQPAKLEDSAVYLCASSFRGAWRSPSTDTQYFGPGTRLTVL.

This clonotype has more than one count but fewer than ten. The rearrangement joins TRBV5-1 to TRBJ2-2; 7 bases map to TRBD1. V lost 4 bases and J lost 7; bases outside the gene matches: 7. This CDR3 is 14 amino acids long. Germline CDR1 reads SGHRS; CDR2 reads YFSETQ. In DNA form, the CDR3 reads TGCGCCAGCAGCGCGCAGGGGGTCTACGGGGAGCTGTTTTTT. Its translation is CASSAQGVYGELFF.

This clonotype was observed a few times. The chain uses TRBV29-1 and TRBJ2-7; D is possibly TRBD1 (6 bases). Germline CDR1 is SQVTM and CDR2 is ANQGSEA. The V and J ends lost 7 bases and 6 bases respectively, with 10 bases between them. This CDR3 contains 10 residues. The CDR3: CSAGDVEQYF. The CDR3 region has the DNA TGCAGCGCAGGGGACGTCGAGCAGTACTTC.

In this sample, this clonotype turned up a few times. The chain has TRBV5-1 and TRBJ1-2, with D perhaps TRBD1 (5 bases). CDR1 is SGHRS and CDR2 is YFSETQ in the germline V gene. CDR3 length equals 14 residues. Trimming took 4 bases from V and 2 from J, leaving 12 bases between them. CDR3 sequence (DNA): TGCGCCAGCAGCGGACAAGGGAGGAACTATGGCTACACCTTC. It codes for CASSGQGRNYGYTF. The entire variable domain, with the rest obtained from reference TRBV5-1 and TRBJ1-2, is as follows: KAGVTQTPRYLIKTRGQQVTLSCSPISGHRSVSWYQQTPGQGLQFLFEYFSETQRNKGNFPGRFSGRQFSNSRSEMNVSTLELGDSALYLCASSGQGRNYGYTFGSGTRLTVV.

V usage is TRBV6-5 and J usage is TRBJ1-5; 7 nucleotides agree with TRBD1. CDR1 is MNHEY and CDR2 is SVGAGI in the germline V gene. The CDR3 runs 14 residues. Trimming cost V 6 bases and J 5 bases; bases outside gene matches: 7. The CDR3 is CASRRLQGHQPQHF. In DNA, the CDR3 is TGTGCCAGCAGACGCCTACAGGGGCATCAGCCCCAGCATTTT.

The chain is built from TRBV2 and TRBJ2-1, with TRBD2 matching over 11 bases. The trim removed 6 bases at V and 5 bases at J, leaving 6 bases unmatched. The germline V gene has CDR1 SNHLY and CDR2 FYNNEI. CDR3 size: 15 residues. CDR3 sequence: CASSPGTSGNNEQFF. CDR3 coding DNA: TGTGCCAGCAGCCCCGGGACTAGCGGAAACAATGAGCAGTTCTTC.